The 2 T cell receptor beta chains below were found in one sample sequenced in a study of CD8 T cells in ankylosing spondylitis. TCRdb passed the 5' RACE reads through MiXCR, listing each CDR3 protein once. The sample records tens of thousands of distinct CDR3 sequences, around 10% being singletons. Sequencing was carried out using blood, either unsorted or a sorted T cell fraction (not recorded which). The receptor source for this set is a male donor with ankylosing spondylitis or in good health (not recorded which).

This clonotype came up many times. The chain links TRBV19 to TRBJ2-3, with 8 nucleotides matching TRBD2. The trim removed 0 bases at V and 2 bases at J, leaving 1 base unmatched. CDR3 size: 15 residues. Germline CDR1 is LNHDA and CDR2 is SQIVND (reference sequence). The CDR3 DNA reads TGTGCCAGTAGTATAGAAGCGGGGGACACAGATACGCAGTATTTT. Translated: CASSIEAGDTDTQYF.

The table lists this clonotype with a few counts. The chain joins TRBV5-4 to TRBJ2-7, with a tentative D call TRBD1 (6 bases). Germline V gene lookup returns CDR1 SGHNT and CDR2 YYREEE (reference sequence). Trimming shortened V by 3 bases and J by 4 bases, and 14 bases separated the two germline ends. There are 14 residues in the CDR3. The CDR3 DNA reads as TGTGCCAGCAGCTCAGGGGATTTATCTTACGAGCAGTACTTC. Translation: CASSSGDLSYEQYF.